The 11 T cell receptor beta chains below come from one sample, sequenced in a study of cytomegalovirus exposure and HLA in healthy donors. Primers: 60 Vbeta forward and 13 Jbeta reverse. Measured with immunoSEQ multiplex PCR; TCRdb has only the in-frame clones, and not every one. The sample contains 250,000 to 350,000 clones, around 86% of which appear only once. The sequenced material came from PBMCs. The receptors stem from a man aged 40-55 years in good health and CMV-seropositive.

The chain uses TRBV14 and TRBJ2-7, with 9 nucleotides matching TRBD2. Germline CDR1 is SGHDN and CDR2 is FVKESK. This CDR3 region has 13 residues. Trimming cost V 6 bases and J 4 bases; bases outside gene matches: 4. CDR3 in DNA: TGTGCCAGCAGTCATAGCGGGAGATACGAGCAGTACTTC. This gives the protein CASSHSGRYEQYF.

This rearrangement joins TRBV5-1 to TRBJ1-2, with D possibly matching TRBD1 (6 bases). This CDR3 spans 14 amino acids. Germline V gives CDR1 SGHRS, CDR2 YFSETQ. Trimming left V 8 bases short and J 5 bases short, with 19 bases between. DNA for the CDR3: TGCGCCAGTGCAAGACAGGACAGCCTGTATGGCTACACCTTC. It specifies CASARQDSLYGYTF. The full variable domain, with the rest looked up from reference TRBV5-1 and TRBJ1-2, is KAGVTQTPRYLIKTRGQQVTLSCSPISGHRSVSWYQQTPGQGLQFLFEYFSETQRNKGNFPGRFSGRQFSNSRSEMNVSTLELGDSALYLCASARQDSLYGYTFGSGTRLTVV.

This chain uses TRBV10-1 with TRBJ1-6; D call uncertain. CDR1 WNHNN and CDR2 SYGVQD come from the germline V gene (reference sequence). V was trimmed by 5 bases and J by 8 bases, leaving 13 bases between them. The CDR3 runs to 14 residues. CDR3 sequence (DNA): TGCGCCAGCAGTTCCGGGGAGTTTGATTCACCCCTCCACTTT. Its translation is CASSSGEFDSPLHF.

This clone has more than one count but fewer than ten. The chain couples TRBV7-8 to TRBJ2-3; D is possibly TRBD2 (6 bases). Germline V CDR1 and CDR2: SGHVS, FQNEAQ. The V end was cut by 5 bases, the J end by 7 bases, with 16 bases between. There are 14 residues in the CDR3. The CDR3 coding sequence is TGTGCCAGCAGCCCTCGTCGGGAGTCTTATACGCAGTATTTT. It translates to CASSPRRESYTQYF.

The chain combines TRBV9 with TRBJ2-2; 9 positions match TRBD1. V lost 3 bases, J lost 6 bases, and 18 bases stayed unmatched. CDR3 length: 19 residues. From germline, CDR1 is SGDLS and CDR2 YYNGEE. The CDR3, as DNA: TGTGCCAGCAGCGACCCTATCAATCCGGGACAGGGTCCCCCCGGGGAGCTGTTTTTT. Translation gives CASSDPINPGQGPPGELFF.

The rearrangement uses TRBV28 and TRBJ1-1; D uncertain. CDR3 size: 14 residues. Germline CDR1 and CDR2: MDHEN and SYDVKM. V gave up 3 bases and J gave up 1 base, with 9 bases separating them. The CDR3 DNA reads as TGTGCCAGCAGTTTGGTACAAGAGAACACTGAAGCTTTCTTT. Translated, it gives CASSLVQENTEAFF.

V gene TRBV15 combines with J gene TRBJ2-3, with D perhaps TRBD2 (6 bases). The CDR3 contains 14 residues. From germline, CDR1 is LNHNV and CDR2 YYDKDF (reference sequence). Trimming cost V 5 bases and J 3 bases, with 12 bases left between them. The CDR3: CATSSSGGTDTQYF. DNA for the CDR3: TGTGCCACCAGCTCCTCCGGGGGAACAGATACGCAGTATTTT.

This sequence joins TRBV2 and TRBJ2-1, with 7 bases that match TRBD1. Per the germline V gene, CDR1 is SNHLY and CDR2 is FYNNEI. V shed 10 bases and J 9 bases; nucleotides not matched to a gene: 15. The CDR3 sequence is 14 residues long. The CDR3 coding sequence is TGTGCCACCCAACGGGCCCACAGGGGCGGTGAGCAGTTCTTC. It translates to CATQRAHRGGEQFF. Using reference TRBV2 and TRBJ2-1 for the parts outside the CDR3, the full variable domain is EPEVTQTPSHQVTQMGQEVILRCVPISNHLYFYWYRQILGQKVEFLVSFYNNEISEKSEIFDDQFSVERPDGSNFTLKIRSTKLEDSAMYFCATQRAHRGGEQFFGPGTRLTVL.

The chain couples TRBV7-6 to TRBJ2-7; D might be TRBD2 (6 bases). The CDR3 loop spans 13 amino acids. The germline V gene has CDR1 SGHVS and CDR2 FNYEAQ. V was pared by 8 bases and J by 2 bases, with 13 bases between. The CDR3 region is CASGGTGAYEQYF. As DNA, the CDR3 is TGTGCCAGCGGAGGGACGGGAGCCTACGAGCAGTACTTC.

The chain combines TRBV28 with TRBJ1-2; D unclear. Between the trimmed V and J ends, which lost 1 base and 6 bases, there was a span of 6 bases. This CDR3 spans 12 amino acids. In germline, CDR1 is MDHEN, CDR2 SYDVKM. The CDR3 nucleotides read TGTGCCAGCAGTTTATATCGAGATGGCTACACCTTC. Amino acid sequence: CASSLYRDGYTF.

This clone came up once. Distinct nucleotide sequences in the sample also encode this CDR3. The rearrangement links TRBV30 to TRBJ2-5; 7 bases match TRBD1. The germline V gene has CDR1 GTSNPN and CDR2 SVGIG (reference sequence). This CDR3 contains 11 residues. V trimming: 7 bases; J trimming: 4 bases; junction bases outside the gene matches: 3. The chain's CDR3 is CAYRGLETQYF. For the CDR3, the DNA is TGTGCCTATAGGGGGCTAGAGACCCAGTACTTC.